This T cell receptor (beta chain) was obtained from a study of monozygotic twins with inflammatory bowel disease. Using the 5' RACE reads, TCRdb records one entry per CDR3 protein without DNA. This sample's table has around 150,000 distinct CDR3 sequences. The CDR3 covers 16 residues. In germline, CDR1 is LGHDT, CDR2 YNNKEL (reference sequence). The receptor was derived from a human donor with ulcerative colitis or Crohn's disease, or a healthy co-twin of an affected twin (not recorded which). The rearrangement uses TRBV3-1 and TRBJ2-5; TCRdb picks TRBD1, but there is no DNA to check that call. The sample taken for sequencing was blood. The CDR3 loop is CASSLYRAGAQETQYF.